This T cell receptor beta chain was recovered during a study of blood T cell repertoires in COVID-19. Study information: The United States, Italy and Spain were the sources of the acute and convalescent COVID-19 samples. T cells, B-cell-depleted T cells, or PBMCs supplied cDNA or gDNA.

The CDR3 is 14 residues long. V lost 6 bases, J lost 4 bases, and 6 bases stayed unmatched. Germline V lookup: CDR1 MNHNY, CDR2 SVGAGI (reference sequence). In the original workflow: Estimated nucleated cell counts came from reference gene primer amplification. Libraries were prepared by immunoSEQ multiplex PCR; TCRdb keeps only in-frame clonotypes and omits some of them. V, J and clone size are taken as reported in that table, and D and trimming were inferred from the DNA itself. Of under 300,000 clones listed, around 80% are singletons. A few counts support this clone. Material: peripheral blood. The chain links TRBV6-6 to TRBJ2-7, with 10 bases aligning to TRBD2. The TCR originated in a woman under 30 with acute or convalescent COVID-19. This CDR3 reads CASSGAGGLYEQYF. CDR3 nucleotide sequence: TGTGCCAGCAGCGGAGCGGGAGGGCTATACGAGCAGTACTTC.